This T cell receptor (beta chain) was captured by sequencing in a study of graft-versus-host responses after intestinal transplantation. For the study at large: Recipients obtained multivisceral, liver-intestinal, or isolated intestinal transplants. Each patient got anti-thymocyte globulin induction, then tacrolimus and steroids for roughly 3 years.

Broader study findings: GvH clones detected in recipient marrow included some appearing first in ileum or blood.

Germline CDR1 SGHDT, CDR2 YYEEEE. V shed 1 base and J shed 9 bases, with 11 bases lying between them. This CDR3 region has 13 residues. Here immunoSEQ multiplex PCR was the method, and the copy in TCRdb shows in-frame clones only, minus some. The profile covers more than 100,000 clones, with over 85% appearing a single time and more than 0.095% taken by the ten largest. Details on this clone: Antigen: not known.

The specimen comprised unstimulated CD4+ T cells sorted from spleen or lymph node cells, sampled before intestinal transplant. The source is a human donor who received an intestinal transplant. The chain couples TRBV5-6 to TRBJ1-3; a possible D gene is TRBD1 (6 bases). CDR3 region: CASSLSGVTTIYF. The CDR3, as DNA: TGTGCCAGCAGCTTGTCAGGGGTTACCACCATATATTTT.